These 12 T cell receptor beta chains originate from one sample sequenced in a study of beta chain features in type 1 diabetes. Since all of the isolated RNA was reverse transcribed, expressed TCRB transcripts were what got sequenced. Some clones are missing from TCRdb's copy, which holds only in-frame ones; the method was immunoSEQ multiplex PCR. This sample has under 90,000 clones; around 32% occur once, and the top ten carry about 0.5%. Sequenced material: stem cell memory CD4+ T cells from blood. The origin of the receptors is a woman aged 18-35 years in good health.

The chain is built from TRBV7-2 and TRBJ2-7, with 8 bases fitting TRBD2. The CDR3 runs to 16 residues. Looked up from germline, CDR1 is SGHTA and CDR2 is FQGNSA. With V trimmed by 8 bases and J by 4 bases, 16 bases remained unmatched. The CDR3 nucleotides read TGTGCCAGCCCACTTCGGTCCGGGGGGGGAAGGTACGAGCAGTACTTC. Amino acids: CASPLRSGGGRYEQYF.

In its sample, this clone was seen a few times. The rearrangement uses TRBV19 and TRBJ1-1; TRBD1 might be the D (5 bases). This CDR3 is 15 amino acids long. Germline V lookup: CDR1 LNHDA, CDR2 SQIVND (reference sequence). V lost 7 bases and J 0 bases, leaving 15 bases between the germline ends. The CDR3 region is CASIQGVGMNTEAFF. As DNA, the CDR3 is TGTGCCAGTATCCAAGGGGTGGGGATGAACACTGAAGCTTTCTTT. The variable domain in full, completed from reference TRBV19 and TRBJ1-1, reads DGGITQSPKYLFRKEGQNVTLSCEQNLNHDAMYWYRQDPGQGLRLIYYSQIVNDFQKGDIAEGYSVSREKKESFPLTVTSAQKNPTAFYLCASIQGVGMNTEAFFGQGTRLTVV.

This chain's CDR3 is CASQTRNTEAFF. In nucleotides, the CDR3 is TGCGCCAGCCAGACAAGGAACACTGAAGCTTTCTTT. The V gene is TRBV5-1, the J gene TRBJ1-1, with D unclear. CDR1 is SGHRS, CDR2 YFSETQ, per germline. Trimming left V 7 bases short and J 1 base short, with 8 bases between. The CDR3 runs to 12 residues.

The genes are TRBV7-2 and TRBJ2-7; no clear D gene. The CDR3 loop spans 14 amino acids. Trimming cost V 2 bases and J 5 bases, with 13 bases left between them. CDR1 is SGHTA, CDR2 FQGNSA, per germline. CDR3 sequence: CASSLRSQSHEQYF. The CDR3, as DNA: TGTGCCAGCAGCTTAAGATCCCAGTCCCACGAGCAGTACTTC.

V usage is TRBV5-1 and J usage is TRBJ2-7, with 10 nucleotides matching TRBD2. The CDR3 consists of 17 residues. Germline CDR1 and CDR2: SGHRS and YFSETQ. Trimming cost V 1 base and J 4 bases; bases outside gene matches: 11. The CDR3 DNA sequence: TGCGCCAGCAGCTTGACCCCCCGACTAGCGGGTATGTACGAGCAGTACTTC. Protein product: CASSLTPRLAGMYEQYF. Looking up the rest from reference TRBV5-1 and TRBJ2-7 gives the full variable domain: KAGVTQTPRYLIKTRGQQVTLSCSPISGHRSVSWYQQTPGQGLQFLFEYFSETQRNKGNFPGRFSGRQFSNSRSEMNVSTLELGDSALYLCASSLTPRLAGMYEQYFGPGTRLTVT.

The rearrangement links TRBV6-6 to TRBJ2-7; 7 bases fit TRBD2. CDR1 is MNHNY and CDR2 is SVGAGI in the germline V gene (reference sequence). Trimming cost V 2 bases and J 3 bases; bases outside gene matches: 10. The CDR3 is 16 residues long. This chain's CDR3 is CASSYRGTTEGYEQYF. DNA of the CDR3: TGTGCCAGCAGTTACCGCGGGACTACCGAGGGCTACGAGCAGTACTTC.

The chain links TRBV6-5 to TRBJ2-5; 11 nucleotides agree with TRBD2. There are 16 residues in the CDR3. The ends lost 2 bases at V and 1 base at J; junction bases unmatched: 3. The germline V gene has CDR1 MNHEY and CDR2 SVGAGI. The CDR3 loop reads CASSYGLAGGQETQYF. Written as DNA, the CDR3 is TGTGCCAGCAGTTACGGGCTAGCGGGGGGCCAAGAGACCCAGTACTTC.

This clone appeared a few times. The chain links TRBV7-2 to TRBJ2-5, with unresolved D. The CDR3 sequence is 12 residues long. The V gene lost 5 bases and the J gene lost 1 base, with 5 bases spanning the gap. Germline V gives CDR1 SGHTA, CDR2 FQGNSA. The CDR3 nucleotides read TGTGCCAGCAGCCCCCTCCAAGAGACCCAGTACTTC. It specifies CASSPLQETQYF.

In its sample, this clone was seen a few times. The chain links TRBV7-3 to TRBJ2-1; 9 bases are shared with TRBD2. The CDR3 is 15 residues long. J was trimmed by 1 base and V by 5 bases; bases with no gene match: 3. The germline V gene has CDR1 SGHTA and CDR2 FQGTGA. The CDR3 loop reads CASSPTSGSYNEQFF. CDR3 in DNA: TGTGCCAGCAGCCCCACTAGCGGGTCCTACAATGAGCAGTTCTTC. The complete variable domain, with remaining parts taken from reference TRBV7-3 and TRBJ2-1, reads GAGVSQTPSNKVTEKGKYVELRCDPISGHTALYWYRQSLGQGPEFLIYFQGTGAADDSGLPNDRFFAVRPEGSVSTLKIQRTERGDSAVYLCASSPTSGSYNEQFFGPGTRLTVL.

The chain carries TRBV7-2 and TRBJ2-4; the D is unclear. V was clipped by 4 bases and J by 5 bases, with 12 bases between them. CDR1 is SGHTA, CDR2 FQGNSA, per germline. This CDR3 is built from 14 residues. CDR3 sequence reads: CASSYFRRENIQYF. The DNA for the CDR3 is TGTGCCAGCAGCTACTTCAGGCGCGAAAACATTCAGTACTTC. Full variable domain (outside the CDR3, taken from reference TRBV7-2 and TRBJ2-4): GAGVSQSPSNKVTEKGKDVELRCDPISGHTALYWYRQSLGQGLEFLIYFQGNSAPDKSGLPSDRFSAERTGGSVSTLTIQRTQQEDSAVYLCASSYFRRENIQYFGAGTRLSVL.

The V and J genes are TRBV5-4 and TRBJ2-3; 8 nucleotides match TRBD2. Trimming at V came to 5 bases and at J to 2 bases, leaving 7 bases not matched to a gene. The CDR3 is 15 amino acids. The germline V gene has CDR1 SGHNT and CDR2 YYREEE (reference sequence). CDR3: CASRTSGSYTDTQYF. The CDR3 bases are TGTGCCAGCAGAACTAGCGGTTCCTACACAGATACGCAGTATTTT. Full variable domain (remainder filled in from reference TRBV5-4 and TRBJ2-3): ETGVTQSPTHLIKTRGQQVTLRCSSQSGHNTVSWYQQALGQGPQFIFQYYREEENGRGNFPPRFSGLQFPNYSSELNVNALELDDSALYLCASRTSGSYTDTQYFGPGTRLTVL.

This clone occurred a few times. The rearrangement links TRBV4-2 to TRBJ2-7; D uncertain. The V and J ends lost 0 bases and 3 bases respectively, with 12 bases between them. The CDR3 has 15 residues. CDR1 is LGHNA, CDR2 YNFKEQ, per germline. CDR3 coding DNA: TGTGCCAGCAGCCAAGATAGGCAGGTAATCTACGAGCAGTACTTC. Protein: CASSQDRQVIYEQYF.